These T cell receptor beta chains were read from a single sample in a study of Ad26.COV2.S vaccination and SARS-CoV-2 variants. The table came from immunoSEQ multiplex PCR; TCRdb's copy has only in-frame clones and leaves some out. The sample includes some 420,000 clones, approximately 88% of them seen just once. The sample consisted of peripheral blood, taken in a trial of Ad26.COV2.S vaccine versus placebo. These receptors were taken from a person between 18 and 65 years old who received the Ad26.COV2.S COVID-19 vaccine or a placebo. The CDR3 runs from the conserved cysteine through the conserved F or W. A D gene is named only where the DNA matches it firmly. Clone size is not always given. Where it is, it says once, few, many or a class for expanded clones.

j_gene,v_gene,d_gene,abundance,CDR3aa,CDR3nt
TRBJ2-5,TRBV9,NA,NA,CASTWLETQYF,TGTGCCAGCACCTGGCTGGAGACCCAGTACTTC
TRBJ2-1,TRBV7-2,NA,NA,CASSLRDASYNEQFF,TGTGCCAGCAGCTTACGGGATGCCTCCTACAATGAGCAGTTCTTC
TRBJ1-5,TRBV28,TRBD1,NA,CASSFHRGQGGNQPQHF,TGTGCCAGCAGTTTCCACAGGGGGCAAGGGGGGAATCAGCCCCAGCATTTT
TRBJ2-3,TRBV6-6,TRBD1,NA,CASSPWGWTGSADTQYF,TGTGCCAGCAGTCCCTGGGGATGGACAGGGTCCGCAGATACGCAGTATTTT
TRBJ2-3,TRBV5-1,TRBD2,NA,CASSSTSGGPLSEQYF,TGCGCCAGCAGCTCGACTAGCGGGGGACCCTTATCCGAGCAGTATTTT
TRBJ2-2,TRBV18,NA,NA,CASSPGGTGELFF,TGTGCCAGCTCACCAGGGGGCACCGGGGAGCTGTTTTTT
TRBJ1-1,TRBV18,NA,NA,CASSPGGHTEAFF,TGTGCCAGCTCACCCGGGGGGCACACTGAAGCTTTCTTT
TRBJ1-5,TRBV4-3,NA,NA,CASSQDAGTEGQPQHF,TGCGCCAGCAGCCAAGATGCAGGGACGGAAGGACAGCCCCAGCATTTT
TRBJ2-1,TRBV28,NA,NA,CASSSTDSSYNEQFF,TGTGCCAGCAGTTCAACCGACTCCTCCTACAATGAGCAGTTCTTC
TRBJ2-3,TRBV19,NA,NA,CASSRRPNTDTQYF,TGTGCCAGTAGTCGACGGCCAAACACAGATACGCAGTATTTT
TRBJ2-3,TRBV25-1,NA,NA,CASSTGAAGRTDTQYF,TGTGCCAGCAGTACCGGGGCGGCGGGGCGTACAGATACGCAGTATTTT
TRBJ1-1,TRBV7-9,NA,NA,CASSFRETEAFF,TGTGCCAGCAGCTTCAGGGAAACTGAAGCTTTCTTT
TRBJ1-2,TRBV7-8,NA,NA,CASSFRGQPNYGYTF,TGTGCCAGCAGCTTCCGAGGACAGCCCAACTATGGCTACACCTTC
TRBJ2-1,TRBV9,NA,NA,CASSVDWARTNNEQFF,TGTGCCAGCAGCGTAGACTGGGCACGGACGAACAATGAGCAGTTCTTC
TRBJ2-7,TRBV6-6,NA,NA,CASSHRDWYEQYF,TGTGCCAGCAGTCACCGGGACTGGTACGAGCAGTACTTC
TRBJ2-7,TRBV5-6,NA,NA,CASKGGAYEQYF,TGTGCCAGCAAGGGGGGAGCCTACGAGCAGTACTTC
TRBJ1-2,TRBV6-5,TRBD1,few,CASSYSGTVTF,TGTGCCAGCAGTTATTCCGGGACAGTCACCTTC
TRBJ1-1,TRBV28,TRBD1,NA,CASSPPGQGNTEAFF,TGTGCCAGCAGTCCCCCGGGACAGGGTAACACTGAAGCTTTCTTT
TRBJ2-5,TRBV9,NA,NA,CASSRYRAVETQYF,TGTGCCAGCAGCCGTTACAGGGCCGTGGAGACCCAGTACTTC
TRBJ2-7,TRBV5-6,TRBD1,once,CASSLGQGNPYEQYF,TGTGCCAGCAGTTTGGGACAGGGAAACCCCTACGAGCAGTACTTC
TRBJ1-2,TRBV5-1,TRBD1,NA,CASSTDRGMGLGYTF,TGCGCCAGCAGCACGGACAGGGGCATGGGACTTGGCTACACCTTC
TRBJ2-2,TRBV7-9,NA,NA,CASSLVPDNNGELFF,TGTGCCAGCAGCTTAGTTCCCGACAATAACGGGGAGCTGTTTTTT
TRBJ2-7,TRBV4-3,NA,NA,CASSQGLAGEQYF,TGCGCCAGCAGCCAAGGCCTGGCGGGCGAGCAGTACTTC
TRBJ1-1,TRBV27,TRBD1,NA,CASSPGQGFAFF,TGTGCCAGCAGTCCCGGACAGGGTTTCGCTTTCTTT
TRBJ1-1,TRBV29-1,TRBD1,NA,CSVEDRGTAFF,TGCAGCGTCGAAGACAGGGGCACTGCTTTCTTT
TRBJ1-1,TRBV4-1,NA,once,CASSQGRYLNTEAFF,TGCGCCAGCAGCCAAGGGAGGTATTTGAACACTGAAGCTTTCTTT
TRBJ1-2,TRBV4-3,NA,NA,CASSQDPQDYYGYTF,TGCGCCAGCAGCCAAGATCCGCAGGATTACTATGGCTACACCTTC
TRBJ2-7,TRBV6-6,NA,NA,CASSYGRGYEQYF,TGTGCCAGCAGTTATGGCAGGGGCTACGAGCAGTACTTC
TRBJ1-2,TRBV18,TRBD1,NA,CASSPPTGGASDGYTF,TGTGCCAGCTCACCACCGACAGGGGGGGCTTCCGATGGCTACACCTTC
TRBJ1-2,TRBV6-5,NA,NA,CASSFVGFGYTF,TGTGCCAGCAGTTTTGTGGGGTTTGGCTACACCTTC
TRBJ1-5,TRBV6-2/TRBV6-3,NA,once,CASSSRPYGQPQHF,TGTGCCAGCAGTTCTCGTCCTTATGGTCAGCCCCAGCATTTT
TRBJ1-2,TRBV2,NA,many,CASSDLRGSNYGYTF,TGTGCCAGCAGTGATCTTCGGGGGTCCAACTATGGCTACACCTTC
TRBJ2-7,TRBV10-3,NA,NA,CAHRGRGYEQYF,TGTGCGCACAGGGGCCGGGGGTACGAGCAGTACTTC
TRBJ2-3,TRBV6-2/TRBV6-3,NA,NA,CASSFIADSTDTQYF,TGTGCCAGCAGCTTCATAGCGGATAGCACAGATACGCAGTATTTT
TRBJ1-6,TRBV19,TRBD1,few,CASRPTGEGSPLHF,TGTGCCAGTAGACCCACAGGGGAGGGTTCACCCCTCCACTTT
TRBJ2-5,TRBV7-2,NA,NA,CASSLPLGPQETQYF,TGTGCCAGCAGCTTGCCCTTGGGTCCTCAAGAGACCCAGTACTTC
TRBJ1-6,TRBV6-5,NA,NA,CASGRWNSPLHF,TGTGCCAGCGGCAGGTGGAATTCACCCCTCCACTTT
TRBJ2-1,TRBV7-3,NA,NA,CASSLFGGANNEQFF,TGTGCCAGCAGCTTATTCGGCGGGGCCAACAATGAGCAGTTCTTC
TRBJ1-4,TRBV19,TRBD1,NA,CAKHAKTGLFLTNEKLFF,TGTGCCAAACACGCGAAGACAGGGCTCTTTTTAACTAATGAAAAACTGTTTTTT
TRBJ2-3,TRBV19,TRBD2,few,CASSIRLAGNTDTQYF,TGTGCCAGTAGTATACGACTAGCGGGGAACACAGATACGCAGTATTTT
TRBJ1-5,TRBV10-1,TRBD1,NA,CASSESVRGTGLYSNQPQHF,TGCGCCAGCAGTGAGTCCGTCCGCGGGACAGGACTTTATAGCAATCAGCCCCAGCATTTT
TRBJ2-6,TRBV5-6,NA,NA,CASSFSGPGANVLTF,TGTGCCAGCAGCTTCTCCGGTCCTGGGGCCAACGTCCTGACTTTC
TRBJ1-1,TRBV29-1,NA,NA,CSVPYGGGTEAFF,TGCAGCGTCCCCTACGGGGGAGGGACTGAAGCTTTCTTT
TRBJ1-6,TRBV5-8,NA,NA,CASGEMGRIDSPLHF,TGTGCCAGCGGGGAAATGGGACGGATAGATTCACCCCTCCACTTT
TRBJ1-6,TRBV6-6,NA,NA,CASSPYRDNSPLHF,TGTGCCAGCAGTCCATACAGGGATAATTCACCCCTCCACTTT
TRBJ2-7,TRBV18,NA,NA,CASSLTDSYEQYF,TGTGCCAGCTCACTCACGGACTCCTACGAGCAGTACTTC
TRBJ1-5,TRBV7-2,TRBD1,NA,CASSSLPGQGRQPQHF,TGTGCCAGCAGCTCCCTCCCGGGACAGGGTCGTCAGCCCCAGCATTTT
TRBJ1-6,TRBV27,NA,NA,CASRVGNSPLHF,TGTGCCAGCAGGGTTGGTAATTCACCCCTCCACTTT
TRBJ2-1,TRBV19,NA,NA,CASSMARNEQFF,TGTGCCAGTAGTATGGCCAGGAATGAGCAGTTCTTC
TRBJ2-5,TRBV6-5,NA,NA,CASRRDFQETQYF,TGTGCCAGCAGGAGGGACTTTCAAGAGACCCAGTACTTC
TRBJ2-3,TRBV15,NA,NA,CATSRVTGWGPDTQYF,TGTGCCACCAGCAGAGTAACAGGATGGGGTCCAGATACGCAGTATTTT
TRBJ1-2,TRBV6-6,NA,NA,CASSYSQGGGYTF,TGTGCCAGCAGTTACTCCCAGGGAGGGGGCTACACCTTC
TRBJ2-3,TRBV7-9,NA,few,CASSPRRADTQYF,TGTGCCAGCAGCCCACGACGGGCAGATACGCAGTATTTT
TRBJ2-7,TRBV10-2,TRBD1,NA,CASSEGTGGAYEQYF,TGCGCCAGCAGTGAGGGGACAGGGGGCGCCTACGAGCAGTACTTC
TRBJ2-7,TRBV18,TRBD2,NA,CASSPRSGGYLYEQYF,TGTGCCAGCTCACCAAGGAGCGGGGGGTATTTATACGAGCAGTACTTC